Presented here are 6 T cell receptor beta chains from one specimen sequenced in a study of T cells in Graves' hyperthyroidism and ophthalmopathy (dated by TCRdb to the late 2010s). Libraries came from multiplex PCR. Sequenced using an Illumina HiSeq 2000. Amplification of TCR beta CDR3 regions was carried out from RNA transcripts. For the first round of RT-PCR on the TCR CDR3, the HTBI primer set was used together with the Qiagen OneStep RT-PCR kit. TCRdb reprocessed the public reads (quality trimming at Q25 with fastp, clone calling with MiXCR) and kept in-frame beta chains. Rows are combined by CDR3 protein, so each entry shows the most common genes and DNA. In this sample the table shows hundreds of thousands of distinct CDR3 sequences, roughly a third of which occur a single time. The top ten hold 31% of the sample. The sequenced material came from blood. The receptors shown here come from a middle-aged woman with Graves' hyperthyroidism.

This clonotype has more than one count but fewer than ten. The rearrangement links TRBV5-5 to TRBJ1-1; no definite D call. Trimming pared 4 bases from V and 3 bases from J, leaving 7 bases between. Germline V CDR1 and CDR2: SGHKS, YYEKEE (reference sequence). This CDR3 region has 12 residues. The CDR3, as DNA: TGTGCCAGCAGCCCTGATTACACTGAAGCTTTCTTT. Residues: CASSPDYTEAFF.

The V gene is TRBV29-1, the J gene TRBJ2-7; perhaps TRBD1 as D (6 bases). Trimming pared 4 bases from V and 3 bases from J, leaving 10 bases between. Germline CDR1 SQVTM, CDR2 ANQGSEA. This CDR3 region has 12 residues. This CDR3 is CSVGDTDYEQYF. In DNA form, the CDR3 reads TGCAGCGTTGGGGACACCGACTACGAGCAGTACTTC.

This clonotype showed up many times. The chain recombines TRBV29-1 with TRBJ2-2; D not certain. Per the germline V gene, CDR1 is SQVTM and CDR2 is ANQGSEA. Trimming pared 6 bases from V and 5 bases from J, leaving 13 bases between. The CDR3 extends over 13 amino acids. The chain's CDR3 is CSVHLQITGELFF. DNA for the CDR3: TGCAGCGTCCACCTCCAAATTACCGGGGAGCTGTTTTTT.

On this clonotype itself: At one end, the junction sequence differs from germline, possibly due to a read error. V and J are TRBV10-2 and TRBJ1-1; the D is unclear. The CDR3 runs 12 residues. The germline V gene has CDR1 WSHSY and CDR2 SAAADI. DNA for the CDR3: TGTGCCAGCAGTCCTTTACAAACAGAAGCTTTCTTT. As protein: CASSPLQTEAFF.

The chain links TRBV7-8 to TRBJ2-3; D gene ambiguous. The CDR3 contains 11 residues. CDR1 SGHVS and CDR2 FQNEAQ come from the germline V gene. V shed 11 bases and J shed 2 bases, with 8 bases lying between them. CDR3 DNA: TGTGCCTGCCAAGCCACAGATACGCAGTATTTT. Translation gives CACQATDTQYF.

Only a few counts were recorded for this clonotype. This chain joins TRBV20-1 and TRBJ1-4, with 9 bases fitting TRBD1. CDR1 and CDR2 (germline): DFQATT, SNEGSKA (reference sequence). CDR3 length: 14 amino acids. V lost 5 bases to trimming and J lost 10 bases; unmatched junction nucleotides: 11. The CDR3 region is CSAPPGQGLGKLFF. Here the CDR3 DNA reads TGCAGTGCTCCTCCGGGACAGGGTTTGGGAAAACTGTTTTTT.